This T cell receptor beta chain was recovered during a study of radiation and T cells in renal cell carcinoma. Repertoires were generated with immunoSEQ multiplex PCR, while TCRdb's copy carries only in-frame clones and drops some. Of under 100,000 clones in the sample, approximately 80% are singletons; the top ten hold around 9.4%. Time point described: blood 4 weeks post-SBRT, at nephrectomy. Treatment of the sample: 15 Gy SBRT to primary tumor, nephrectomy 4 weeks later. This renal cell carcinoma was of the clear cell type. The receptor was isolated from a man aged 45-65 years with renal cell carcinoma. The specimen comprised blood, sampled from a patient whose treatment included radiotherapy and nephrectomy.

CDR3 in amino acids: CASIGMPGLAGEQFF. As DNA, the CDR3 is TGTGCCAGCATCGGGATGCCGGGACTAGCGGGGGAGCAGTTCTTC. This chain uses TRBV7-2 with TRBJ2-1; 13 nucleotides agree with TRBD2. Germline CDR1 is SGHTA and CDR2 is FQGNSA. This CDR3 is built from 15 residues. The J segment lost 10 bases and the V segment lost 7 bases, leaving 10 bases of the junction unmatched. The full variable domain, rest sourced from reference TRBV7-2 and TRBJ2-1, is GAGVSQSPSNKVTEKGKDVELRCDPISGHTALYWYRQSLGQGLEFLIYFQGNSAPDKSGLPSDRFSAERTGGSVSTLTIQRTQQEDSAVYLCASIGMPGLAGEQFFGPGTRLTVL.